The 12 T cell receptor beta chains below all came from one sample that was sequenced in a study of long-term antiretroviral therapy in people with HIV. Sequencing relied on immunoSEQ assay v3.0, run at survey level. The repertoire was sequenced with immunoSEQ multiplex PCR; TCRdb's copy has only in-frame clones and lacks some. The table shows about 29,000 clones, with 95% occurring only once. Sample: unsorted PBMCs, taken 5.3 years after starting antiretroviral therapy. These receptors all come from a man younger than 40 with HIV.

The CDR3, as DNA: TGTGCCTGGAGTCCTAAGGGACAGGGAGATGAAAAACTGTTTTTT. Translation: CAWSPKGQGDEKLFF. V is TRBV30 and J is TRBJ1-4; 9 bases are shared with TRBD1. The junction had 7 bases not matched to a gene; V was cut back by 2 bases and J by 6 bases. The CDR3 length is 15 residues. Looked up from germline, CDR1 is GTSNPN and CDR2 is SVGIG (reference sequence).

The chain has TRBV7-8 and TRBJ2-3; D is unresolved. The CDR3 has 13 residues. V was trimmed by 4 bases and J by 2 bases, leaving 7 bases between them. Germline CDR1 and CDR2: SGHVS and FQNEAQ. CDR3 in amino acids: CASSSYSTDTQYF. The CDR3 DNA reads as TGTGCCAGCAGCTCCTACTCCACAGATACGCAGTATTTT.

The chain carries TRBV5-1 and TRBJ1-2; D might be TRBD1 (5 bases). The germline V and J ends were trimmed by 1 base and 8 bases, with 12 bases remaining between them. CDR3 size: 13 residues. Germline CDR1 reads SGHRS; CDR2 reads YFSETQ. The chain's CDR3 is CASSLWGNFGYTF. The CDR3 DNA is TGCGCCAGCAGCTTGTGGGGGAACTTCGGCTACACCTTC.

The V call is TRBV11-2, the J call TRBJ2-2; D gene unclear. Per germline, CDR1 SGHAT and CDR2 FQNNGV. The CDR3 extends over 13 amino acids. Trimming took 8 bases from V and 1 from J, leaving 8 bases between them. CDR3 amino acids: CASGWGNTGELFF. In nucleotides, the CDR3 is TGTGCCAGCGGGTGGGGGAACACCGGGGAGCTGTTTTTT.

The rearrangement links TRBV18 to TRBJ2-3; D not resolved. V was trimmed by 0 bases and J by 2 bases, leaving 6 bases between them. CDR1 and CDR2 from the germline V gene are KGHSH and LQKENI. This CDR3 is 14 amino acids long. The CDR3: CASSPPPNTDTQYF. The CDR3, as DNA: TGTGCCAGCTCACCACCGCCAAACACAGATACGCAGTATTTT.

The chain is built from TRBV29-1 and TRBJ2-3; 12 positions agree with TRBD2. With 1 base clipped from V and 6 bases from J, the junction kept 5 bases outside the gene matches. CDR1 SQVTM and CDR2 ANQGSEA come from the germline V gene. The CDR3 loop spans 15 amino acids. In DNA form, the CDR3 reads TGCAGCGTTGAAGTTCTAGCGGGGGGGTACGATACGCAGTATTTT. Encoded protein: CSVEVLAGGYDTQYF.

For the CDR3, the DNA is TGTGCCAGCTCACCAAGGACAGGGGGCGAGCGTGAAGCTTTCTTT. Translation: CASSPRTGGEREAFF. J is TRBJ1-1 and V is TRBV18, with 11 positions matching TRBD1. The germline gives CDR1 KGHSH, CDR2 LQKENI. The CDR3 covers 15 residues. V shed 2 bases and J 7 bases; nucleotides not matched to a gene: 6.

V is TRBV6-5 and J is TRBJ1-1, with D unresolved. The CDR3 contains 14 residues. V shed 5 bases and J shed 5 bases, with 15 bases lying between them. Germline CDR1 MNHEY, CDR2 SVGAGI. CDR3 nucleotides: TGTGCCAGCAGTCCCGCTCTGGGGTGGACTGAAGCTTTCTTT. It yields the protein CASSPALGWTEAFF.

The chain has TRBV5-1 and TRBJ2-2; 9 bases are shared with TRBD1. This CDR3 contains 15 residues. Germline assignment: CDR1 SGHRS and CDR2 YFSETQ. Trimming cost V 2 bases and J 4 bases; bases outside gene matches: 3. CDR3 protein: CASSFGTGFTGELFF. As DNA, the CDR3 is TGCGCCAGCAGCTTCGGGACAGGGTTCACCGGGGAGCTGTTTTTT.

The table lists this clone with a count of one. V is TRBV5-1 and J is TRBJ2-1; 9 positions agree with TRBD2. The germline gives CDR1 SGHRS, CDR2 YFSETQ. With V trimmed by 1 base and J by 8 bases, 10 bases remained unmatched. The CDR3 is made up of 16 amino acids. CDR3 sequence reads: CASSLRAASGNYEQFF. CDR3 nucleotides: TGCGCCAGCAGCTTGAGAGCTGCTAGCGGGAACTATGAGCAGTTCTTC.

This rearrangement joins TRBV10-3 to TRBJ2-7; the D gene is possibly TRBD1 (5 bases). V lost 5 bases and J lost 9, with 14 bases in between. Looked up from germline, CDR1 is ENHRY and CDR2 is SYGVKD. The CDR3 spans 12 residues. The CDR3: CAISQTGYWQYF. CDR3 sequence (DNA): TGTGCCATCAGTCAAACAGGTTATTGGCAGTACTTC.

The V call is TRBV7-6, the J call TRBJ1-6; D remains unclear. Germline CDR1 reads SGHVS; CDR2 reads FNYEAQ. There are 13 residues in the CDR3. V lost 5 bases to trimming and J lost 0 bases, with 2 bases between them. CDR3 sequence: CASSPSYNSPLHF. CDR3 DNA sequence: TGTGCCAGCAGCCCCTCCTATAATTCACCCCTCCACTTT.